These T cell receptor beta chains were read from a single sample in a study of tumor-infiltrating lymphocytes in primary liver carcinoma. TCRdb fed the multiplex PCR reads into MiXCR, producing one record per CDR3 protein. The data hold roughly 330,000 distinct CDR3 sequences, with about 65% observed a single time. The specimen was peripheral blood. The receptor source for this set is a man aged 35 to 55 with primary liver carcinoma and hepatitis B virus infection. Each CDR3 is given with its conserved first and last residue. A D gene is named only where the DNA matches it firmly. Part of the rows lack a size; the others show once, few, many or a class for expanded clones.

D	V	length	J	size	DNA	CDR3
.	TRBV5-1	14	TRBJ1-2	.	TGCGCCAGCAGCTTGGAAGGGCGCGTCTATGGCTACACCTTC	CASSLEGRVYGYTF
.	TRBV29-1	13	TRBJ2-7	many	TGCAGCGTTGAAACAGGGTTAACCTACGAGCAGTACTTC	CSVETGLTYEQYF
TRBD2	TRBV6-2/TRBV6-3	15	TRBJ2-1	.	TGTGCCAGCAGCCGATTAGCGGGAGAACGAAATGGGCAGTTCTTC	CASSRLAGERNGQFF
.	TRBV6-1	14	TRBJ1-3	.	TGTGCCAGCACCGATGGGTTAGTGGGAAACACCATATATTTT	CASTDGLVGNTIYF
.	TRBV5-1	14	TRBJ1-1	few	TGCGCCAGCAGCTTGGGCATGAGGAACACTGAAGCTTTCTTT	CASSLGMRNTEAFF
TRBD2	TRBV5-1	15	TRBJ2-7	.	TGCGCCAGCAGCCTGACTAGCGGGAGTGCCTACGAGCAGTACTTC	CASSLTSGSAYEQYF
.	TRBV11-2	15	TRBJ1-5	.	TGTGCCAGCAGCTTATCTGGTGGGCCGAATGAGCCCCAGCATTTT	CASSLSGGPNEPQHF
.	TRBV20-1	14	TRBJ1-5	.	TGCAGTGCTAGTGGGGGCGGAACTATCAGGGCCCAGCATTTT	CSASGGGTIRAQHF
TRBD1	TRBV29-1	12	TRBJ1-2	many	TGCAGCGCAGTGACAGGGGGCCATGGCTACACCTTC	CSAVTGGHGYTF
.	TRBV6-2/TRBV6-3	15	TRBJ2-2	many	TGTGCCAGCAGTTATCTCCCCGCCAGGACCGGGGAGCTGTTTTTT	CASSYLPARTGELFF
TRBD1	TRBV11-2	14	TRBJ2-7	.	TGTGTCAGCAGCTTGGGACAGGGTGGCTACGAGCAGTACTTC	CVSSLGQGGYEQYF
.	TRBV12-3/TRBV12-4	14	TRBJ2-7	.	TGTACCAGCAGCTCGATGGGGGCCGATTACGAGCAGTACTTC	CTSSSMGADYEQYF
.	TRBV12-3/TRBV12-4	16	TRBJ1-6	.	TGTGCCAGCAGTCTTTCTCTTATGGTGGGCCTGCAACCCCTCTACTTT	CASSLSLMVGLQPLYF
.	TRBV19	16	TRBJ1-1	.	TGTGCCAGTAGCCCCATTCCGAGAGCCATGAACACTGAAGCTTTCTTT	CASSPIPRAMNTEAFF
.	TRBV14	16	TRBJ2-1	few	TGTGCCGGCAGCCGCGGACAGACCCTTCCGTACAATGAGCAGTTCTTC	CAGSRGQTLPYNEQFF
.	TRBV6-5	15	TRBJ1-1	.	TGTGCCAGCAGTTACGCGGGGGCAGGAAACACTGAAGCTTTCTTT	CASSYAGAGNTEAFF
.	TRBV6-5	13	TRBJ1-4	many	TGTGCCAGCAGCCGTAACCCCTTCGAAAAACTGTTTTTT	CASSRNPFEKLFF
TRBD2	TRBV23-1	18	TRBJ2-1	.	TGCGCCAGCCAAAAGGGACTAGCGGGGCCGAGCTCCTACAATGAGCAGTTCTTC	CASQKGLAGPSSYNEQFF
TRBD1	TRBV11-2	15	TRBJ2-3	.	TGTGCCAGCAGCTTACAGGGGGCAAGAACAGATACGCAGTTTTTT	CASSLQGARTDTQFF
.	TRBV18	13	TRBJ2-5	few	TGTGCCAGCTCACCGGAGTGGGAAGAGACCCAGTACTTC	CASSPEWEETQYF
.	TRBV29-1	13	TRBJ2-4	.	TGCAGCGTTACGAGAGTAGCCAAAAACATTCAGTACTTC	CSVTRVAKNIQYF
TRBD1	TRBV11-1	15	TRBJ2-3	many	TGTGCCAGCAGCCTAGGGACAGCTCCCACAGATACGCAGTATTTT	CASSLGTAPTDTQYF
TRBD2	TRBV5-4	16	TRBJ2-2	.	TGTGCCAGCATCTTGGGACTAGCGGGGTCTACCGGGGGGCTGTTTTTT	CASILGLAGSTGGLFF
TRBD1	TRBV30	14	TRBJ2-7	.	TGTGCCTGGAATGGCCCGGACAGGGGGTTGCAGCAGTACTTC	CAWNGPDRGLQQYF
TRBD2	TRBV29-1	13	TRBJ2-3	.	TGCGGCGCCGGGGGTGGGGGAGGGAATACGCAGTATTTT	CGAGGGGGNTQYF
TRBD2	TRBV6-2/TRBV6-3	16	TRBJ2-5	.	TGTGCCAGCAGTTACCCGACCGGGACTAGCACGGAGACCCAGTACTTC	CASSYPTGTSTETQYF
.	TRBV11-2	11	TRBJ2-7	.	TGTGCCAGCAACTTATTGGACGAGCAGTACTTC	CASNLLDEQYF
TRBD1	TRBV6-6	12	TRBJ2-5	many	TGTGCCAGCAGTGATACAGGGGCCGCAGCGGACTTC	CASSDTGAAADF
TRBD1	TRBV11-3	14	TRBJ2-7	.	TGTGCCAGCAGCTTGGTGACAGGGGGCTATGAGCAGTACTTC	CASSLVTGGYEQYF
.	TRBV10-1	16	TRBJ2-1	.	TGCGCCAGCAGTATCGTGACTAACGGAGCGTACAATGAGCAGTTCTTC	CASSIVTNGAYNEQFF
TRBD2	TRBV11-2	21	TRBJ2-7	.	TGTGCCAGCAGCTCAAATAGAGCTACGACCAGGACTAGCGAGATGGGTTACGAGCAGTACTTC	CASSSNRATTRTSEMGYEQYF
.	TRBV7-9	13	TRBJ2-1	once	TGTGCCAGCAGCTCACAGTGCTTCAATGAGCAGTTCTTC	CASSSQCFNEQFF
.	TRBV29-1	14	TRBJ2-3	.	TGCAGCGTTGGGCGATCCAGCGGCACAGATACGCGGTATTTT	CSVGRSSGTDTRYF
.	TRBV4-3	13	TRBJ1-1	many	TGCGCCAGCAGCTCACAACGGGGGACTGAAGCTTTCTTT	CASSSQRGTEAFF
.	TRBV5-6	13	TRBJ2-7	many	TGTGCCAGCAGAACCGGGACCGCCTACGAGCAGTACTTC	CASRTGTAYEQYF
.	TRBV5-4	12	TRBJ2-3	few	TGTGCCAGCACCTCCCCGCCAGATACGCAGTATTTT	CASTSPPDTQYF
.	TRBV9	10	TRBJ2-7	.	TGTGCCAGCGCCGGACCCGAGCAGTACTTC	CASAGPEQYF
.	TRBV5-4	14	TRBJ2-7	few	TGTGCCAGCAGCTTGGGACTCCTTTCCTACGAGCAGTACTTC	CASSLGLLSYEQYF
TRBD1	TRBV6-2/TRBV6-3	17	TRBJ1-1	few	TGTGCCAGCAGTTACCCGAGACAGGGGGCGATGAACACTGAAGCTTTCTTT	CASSYPRQGAMNTEAFF
.	TRBV28	10	TRBJ1-4	.	TGTGCCAGCAGCGGGATAACACCGTTCTTT	CASSGITPFF
.	TRBV30	13	TRBJ2-7	.	TGTGCCTGGAGTACCGGACTTTCCTACAAGCAGTACTTC	CAWSTGLSYKQYF
TRBD1	TRBV5-6	17	TRBJ2-5	.	TGTGCCAGCGGCGGCCCGACCGGGACAGTGAACCAAGAGACACAGTACTTC	CASGGPTGTVNQETQYF
.	TRBV6-5	15	TRBJ1-1	many	TGTGCCAGCAGTTACGGGATGTTGGGGGACACTGAAGCTTTCTTT	CASSYGMLGDTEAFF
.	TRBV29-1	10	TRBJ2-7	.	TGCAGCGCCAGGACGTACGAGCAATACTTC	CSARTYEQYF
TRBD1	TRBV11-2	15	TRBJ2-1	.	TGTGCCAGGAGCACAACGGGACAGGGGGACTACGAGCAGTTCTTC	CARSTTGQGDYEQFF
TRBD1	TRBV11-2	17	TRBJ1-1	.	TGTGCCAACAGCTTAGGCACAGGGGGCCTCGGATACACTGAAGCTTTCTTT	CANSLGTGGLGYTEAFF
.	TRBV6-1	14	TRBJ1-5	many	TGTGCCAGCAGTGAGGGGGAGTCGGATCAGCCCCAGCATTTT	CASSEGESDQPQHF
TRBD1	TRBV6-1	12	TRBJ2-7	many	TGTGCCAGCCGAGACAGGGGATACGAGCAGTACTTC	CASRDRGYEQYF
TRBD1	TRBV5-4	14	TRBJ2-7	.	TGTGCCAGCAGCTGGGACAGGGGAGGCTACGAGCAGTACTTC	CASSWDRGGYEQYF